This paragraph reports one T cell receptor beta chain. The antigen remains unidentified. Active moderate-to-severe ophthalmopathy, Clinical Activity Score at least 3, NOSPECS at least 4, under 3 months' duration. Used for diagnoses were clinical symptoms, serum thyroxine and TRAb, thyroid ultrasound and orbital computed tomography. The data belong to a study of T cells in Graves' hyperthyroidism and ophthalmopathy. Study conclusions and caveats: Most expanded thyroid clonotypes above 0.001 recurred in blood.

The TCR beta CDR3 regions underwent amplification using RNA transcripts as the source. With the HTBI primer set, the TCR CDR3 went through a first round of RT-PCR. In TCRdb, the multiplex PCR reads were re-called with MiXCR into one record per CDR3 protein. The sample lists around 600,000 distinct CDR3 sequences, around 13% occurring once. The sample was blood. The origin of this receptor is a woman aged 45 to 65 with Graves' ophthalmopathy.

CDR3 sequence: CASSLSRGGREDQETQYF. CDR3 DNA sequence: TGTGCCAGCAGTTTATCGCGTGGGGGGCGGGAGGACCAAGAGACCCAGTACTTC. This chain links TRBV27 with TRBJ2-5, with 8 bases aligning to TRBD2. Germline CDR1 reads MNHEY; CDR2 reads SMNVEV (reference sequence). The CDR3 is 18 residues long. The junction had 9 bases not matched to a gene; V was cut back by 0 bases and J by 0 bases.